This entry describes one T cell receptor beta chain. The antigen is unknown. Vbeta (60) and Jbeta (13) primers were used in the PCR. TCRdb's table, derived via immunoSEQ multiplex PCR, lists solely in-frame clones and lacks some. The sample yields under 90,000 clones, about 80% seen once. The sample comes from a study of cytomegalovirus exposure and HLA in healthy donors. Whole-study results and caveats: In a later analysis, TCR association rates varied by HLA locus: DRB1 most, HLA-C fewest.

The V gene end was trimmed by 8 bases and the J gene end by 2 bases; junction bases not matched to a gene: 8. Germline V CDR1 and CDR2: SNHLY, FYNNEI. The length of the CDR3 is 14 residues. The V call is TRBV2, the J call TRBJ1-2, with 7 nucleotides matching TRBD1. This TCR derives from a man aged 40-55 years in good health and CMV-seronegative. What was sequenced was PBMCs. The CDR3 bases are TGTGCCAGCTGGGACGAGACAGGGAACTATGGCTACACCTTC. It translates to CASWDETGNYGYTF.